What follows are 10 T cell receptor beta chains derived from one specimen sequenced in a study of T cells in Graves' hyperthyroidism and ophthalmopathy. TCR beta CDR3 region amplification was performed from RNA transcripts. First-round RT-PCR with HTBI primers amplified the TCR CDR3 region. Each CDR3 protein gets one entry after TCRdb re-called the multiplex PCR reads with MiXCR. This table holds 660,000 or so distinct CDR3 sequences, just under 45% found once. Input material: peripheral blood or thyroid tissue (not recorded which). Receptors were obtained from an adult man with Graves' disease, either hyperthyroidism or ophthalmopathy (not recorded which).

This clonotype turned up a few times. The rearrangement uses TRBV6-6 and TRBJ2-5; 7 nucleotides agree with TRBD2. The trim removed 0 bases at V and 9 bases at J, leaving 7 bases unmatched. Germline CDR1 and CDR2: MNHNY and SVGAGI (reference sequence). This CDR3 has 14 amino acids. As DNA, the CDR3 is TGTGCCAGCAGTTACTCTGGACTAGGCCCATCCCAGTACTTC. Its protein product is CASSYSGLGPSQYF.

This chain joins TRBV6-5 and TRBJ1-4; a weak D match, TRBD1 (5 bases). The CDR3 extends over 15 amino acids. CDR1 is MNHEY, CDR2 SVGAGI, per germline. Trimming left V 6 bases short and J 4 bases short, with 15 bases between. CDR3 DNA: TGTGCCAGCAGCCACAGGACGGGATATAATGAAAAACTGTTTTTT. Translated: CASSHRTGYNEKLFF.

This rearrangement joins TRBV7-2 to TRBJ1-2; no clear D. This CDR3 is built from 13 residues. Per germline, CDR1 SGHTA and CDR2 FQGNSA. V dropped 2 bases and J dropped 8 bases, with 12 bases sitting between them. CDR3 DNA: TGTGCCAGCAGCTTAAACCGGCTTGGCGGCTACACCTTC. Residues: CASSLNRLGGYTF.

The table lists this clonotype with many counts. The chain carries TRBV7-8 and TRBJ2-7; the D gene is possibly TRBD2 (5 bases). V gave up 4 bases and J gave up 6 bases, with 10 bases separating them. This CDR3 contains 12 residues. CDR1 SGHVS and CDR2 FQNEAQ come from the germline V gene. This CDR3 reads CASSSATSEQYF. CDR3 DNA sequence: TGTGCCAGCAGCTCAGCCACTAGCGAGCAGTACTTC. Looking up the rest from reference TRBV7-8 and TRBJ2-7 gives the full variable domain: GAGVSQSPRYKVAKRGQDVALRCDPISGHVSLFWYQQALGQGPEFLTYFQNEAQLDKSGLPSDRFFAERPEGSVSTLKIQRTQQEDSAVYLCASSSATSEQYFGPGTRLTVT.

Remarks on this clonotype: A read error is likely, as this CDR3 ends without the conserved phenylalanine or tryptophan. The genes are TRBV7-9 and TRBJ1-1; maybe TRBD1 (6 bases). The CDR3 is made up of 17 amino acids. Deletions cut 4 bases from V and 5 bases from J, with 23 bases between. The germline CDR1 and CDR2 sequences are SEHNR and FQNEAQ (reference sequence). CDR3 in amino acids: CASSWGKTTGSGTEAFL. In DNA form, the CDR3 reads TGTGCCAGCAGCTGGGGCAAGACTACAGGGAGCGGGACTGAAGCTTTCCTT.

The V call is TRBV20-1, the J call TRBJ2-5, with TRBD2 matching 7 bases. CDR1 is DFQATT and CDR2 is SNEGSKA in the germline V gene (reference sequence). V lost 6 bases, J lost 9 bases, and 13 bases stayed unmatched. The CDR3 has 13 amino acids. The CDR3 sequence: CSAPAGAVLPQYF. As DNA, the CDR3 is TGCAGTGCCCCGGCGGGAGCTGTGTTGCCCCAGTACTTC.

This clonotype was observed a few times. This chain links TRBV19 with TRBJ2-7; TRBD1 matches at 7 bases. CDR1 LNHDA and CDR2 SQIVND come from the germline V gene (reference sequence). Trimming cost V 3 bases and J 2 bases; bases outside gene matches: 7. CDR3 length equals 15 residues. In DNA form, the CDR3 reads TGTGCCAGTAGTATGGGACAGAGCCTACCCTACGAGCAGTACTTC. This translates into CASSMGQSLPYEQYF. The whole variable domain, filled in from reference TRBV19 and TRBJ2-7, reads DGGITQSPKYLFRKEGQNVTLSCEQNLNHDAMYWYRQDPGQGLRLIYYSQIVNDFQKGDIAEGYSVSREKKESFPLTVTSAQKNPTAFYLCASSMGQSLPYEQYFGPGTRLTVT.

Remarks on this clonotype: A junction boundary mismatches the germline segment, possibly from a read error. The genes are TRBV7-9 and TRBJ1-3, with unresolved D. The CDR3 runs to 16 residues. The germline V gene has CDR1 SEHNR and CDR2 FQNEAQ (reference sequence). CDR3 coding DNA: TGTGCCAGCGGCTTAGGGCCACGCAGCTCTGGAAACACCATATATTTT. Translation: CASGLGPRSSGNTIYF.

The rearrangement uses TRBV20-1 and TRBJ2-7; D ambiguous. Trimming took off 6 bases at V and 0 bases at J, with 18 bases between the two ends. The CDR3 sequence is 15 residues long. Germline CDR1 is DFQATT and CDR2 is SNEGSKA (reference sequence). The CDR3 DNA reads TGCAGTGCGCTCCTCCCCGCAGGATACTCCTACGAGCAGTACTTC. It yields the protein CSALLPAGYSYEQYF.

The chain couples TRBV29-1 to TRBJ1-1, with unresolved D. Germline V CDR1 and CDR2: SQVTM, ANQGSEA. V gave up 0 bases and J gave up 3 bases, with 8 bases separating them. The CDR3 sequence is 13 residues long. DNA for the CDR3: TGCAGCGTTGAAGACCGGGGAGACACTGAAGCTTTCTTT. Translation gives CSVEDRGDTEAFF. The complete variable domain, with remaining parts taken from reference TRBV29-1 and TRBJ1-1, reads SAVISQKPSRDICQRGTSLTIQCQVDSQVTMMFWYRQQPGQSLTLIATANQGSEATYESGFVIDKFPISRPNLTFSTLTVSNMSPEDSSIYLCSVEDRGDTEAFFGQGTRLTVV.